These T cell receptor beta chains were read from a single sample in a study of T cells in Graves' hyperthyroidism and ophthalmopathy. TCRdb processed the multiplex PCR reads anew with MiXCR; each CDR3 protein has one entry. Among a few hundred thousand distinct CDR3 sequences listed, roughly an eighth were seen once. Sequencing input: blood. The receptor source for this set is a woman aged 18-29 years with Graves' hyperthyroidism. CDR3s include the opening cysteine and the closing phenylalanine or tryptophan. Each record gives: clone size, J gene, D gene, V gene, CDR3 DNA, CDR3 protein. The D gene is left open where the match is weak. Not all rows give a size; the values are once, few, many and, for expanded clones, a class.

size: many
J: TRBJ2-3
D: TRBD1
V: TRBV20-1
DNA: TGCAGTGCTTCCACCGGGACAGGGTCAGGAGATACGCAGTATTTT
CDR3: CSASTGTGSGDTQYF

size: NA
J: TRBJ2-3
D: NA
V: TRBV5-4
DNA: TGTGCCAGCAGCTTGGTTGCGGGGGCTAGCACAGATACGCAGTATTTT
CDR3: CASSLVAGASTDTQYF

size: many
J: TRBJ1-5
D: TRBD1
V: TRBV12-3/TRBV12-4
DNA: TGTGCCAGCAGTGCCCCAGGGGGCGCCGAGTATCAGCCCCAGCATTTT
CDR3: CASSAPGGAEYQPQHF

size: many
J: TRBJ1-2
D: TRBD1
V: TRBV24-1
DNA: TGTGCCACCAGTGATTTGGGTGGGACAGGGGGTGATGGCTACACCTTC
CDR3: CATSDLGGTGGDGYTF

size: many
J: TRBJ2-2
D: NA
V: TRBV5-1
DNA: TGCGCCAGCAGCTTGGCGACAGGACAGAACACCGGGGAGCTGTTTTTT
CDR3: CASSLATGQNTGELFF

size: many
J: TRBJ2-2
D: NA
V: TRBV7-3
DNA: TGTGCCAGCAGCTTCAGTTCGGGGGAGCTGTTTTTT
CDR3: CASSFSSGELFF

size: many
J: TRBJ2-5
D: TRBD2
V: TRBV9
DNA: TGTGCCAGCAGCGTAGGAGGGCTCGGCGGGGGGACCCAGTACTTC
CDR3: CASSVGGLGGGTQYF

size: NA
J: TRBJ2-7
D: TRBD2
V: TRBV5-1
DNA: TGCGCCAGCAGCTTTGAGTTACTAGCGGGGGGAGGAGAGCAGTACTTC
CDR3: CASSFELLAGGGEQYF

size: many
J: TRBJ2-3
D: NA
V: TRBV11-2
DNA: TGTGCCAGCAGCTCCCTCGGGGGCCATGTAACAGATACGCAGTATTTT
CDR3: CASSSLGGHVTDTQYF

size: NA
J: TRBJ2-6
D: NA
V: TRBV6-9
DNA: TGTGCCAGCAGTTATAAGCCAGGGGTACTGTCTGGGGCCAACGTCCTGACTTTC
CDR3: CASSYKPGVLSGANVLTF

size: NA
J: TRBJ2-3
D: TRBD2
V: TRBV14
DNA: TGTGCCAGCAGCCAGCTTGGTAAGGGCGGGAGGGCCCGGAGCACAGATACGCAGTATTTT
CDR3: CASSQLGKGGRARSTDTQYF

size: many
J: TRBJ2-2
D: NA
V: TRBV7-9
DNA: TGTGCCAGCAGCACCCGGGACGCAAGCGGGGAGCTGTTTTTT
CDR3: CASSTRDASGELFF

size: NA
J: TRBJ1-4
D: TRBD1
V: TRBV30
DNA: TGTGCCGGAACCGGGACAGGGAATGAAAAACTGTTTTTT
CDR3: CAGTGTGNEKLFF

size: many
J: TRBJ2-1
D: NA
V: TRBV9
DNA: TGTGCCAGCAGCCCCGTCGGGAGAGGGCTTTACAATGAGCAGTTCTTC
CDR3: CASSPVGRGLYNEQFF

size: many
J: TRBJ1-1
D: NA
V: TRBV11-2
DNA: TGTGCCAGCAGCTCCGAGGCGAACACTGAAGCTTTCTTT
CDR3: CASSSEANTEAFF

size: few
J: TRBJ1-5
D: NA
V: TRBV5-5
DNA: TGTGCCAGCAGCTTCGCACAGGGCGATCAGCCCCAGCATTTT
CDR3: CASSFAQGDQPQHF

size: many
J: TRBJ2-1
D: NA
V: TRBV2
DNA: TGTGCCAGCAGAGGGGGTGGCGGATACAATGAGCAGTTCTTC
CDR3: CASRGGGGYNEQFF

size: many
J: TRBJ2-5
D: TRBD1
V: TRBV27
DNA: TGTGCCAGCAGTCTCGGGACAGGCCTGGGGCAAGAGACCCAGTACTTC
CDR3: CASSLGTGLGQETQYF

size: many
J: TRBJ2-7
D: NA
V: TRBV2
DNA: TGTGCCAGCAGTGACCCAGGGGCTCTGAACGAGCAGTACTTC
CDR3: CASSDPGALNEQYF

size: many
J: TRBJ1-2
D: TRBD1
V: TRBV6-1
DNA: TGTGCCAGCAGTGTTCCGGGACAGGGGCATGGCTACACCTTC
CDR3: CASSVPGQGHGYTF

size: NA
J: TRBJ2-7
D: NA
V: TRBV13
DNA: TGTGTCAGCAGCCGAACCTACGAGCAGTACTTC
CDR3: CVSSRTYEQYF

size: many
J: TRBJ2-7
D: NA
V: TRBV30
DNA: TGTGCCTGGAGTGTAAGAGAGCAGGACGAGCAGTACTTC
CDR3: CAWSVREQDEQYF

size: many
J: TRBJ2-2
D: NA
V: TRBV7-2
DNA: TGTGCCAGCAGCTTAGTGGGGACCGAGTTAGCCGGGGAGCTGTTTTTT
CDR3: CASSLVGTELAGELFF

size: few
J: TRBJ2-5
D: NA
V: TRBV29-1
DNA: TGCAGCCAAGAGGTCCAAGAGACCCAGTACTTC
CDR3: CSQEVQETQYF

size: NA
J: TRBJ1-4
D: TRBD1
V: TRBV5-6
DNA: TGTGCCAGCAGCTTAGGCGACAGGGCGGAAAAACTGTTTTTT
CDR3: CASSLGDRAEKLFF

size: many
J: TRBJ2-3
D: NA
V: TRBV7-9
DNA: TGTGCCAGCAGCTCCGTCGGGGGCCGCAGCACAGATACGCAGTATTTT
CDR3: CASSSVGGRSTDTQYF

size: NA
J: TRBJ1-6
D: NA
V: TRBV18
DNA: TGTGCCAGCTCAGACGACACCTATAATTCACCCCTCCACTTT
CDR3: CASSDDTYNSPLHF

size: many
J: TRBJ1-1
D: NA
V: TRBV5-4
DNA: TGTGCCAGCAGGTCTATCGGGGAGAACACTGAAGCTTTCTTT
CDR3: CASRSIGENTEAFF

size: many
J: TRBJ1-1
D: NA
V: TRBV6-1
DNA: TGTGCCAGCAGTAAACTATCCGTCCCTATTATGAACACTGAAGCTTTCTTT
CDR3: CASSKLSVPIMNTEAFF

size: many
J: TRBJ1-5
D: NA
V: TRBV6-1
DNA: TGTGCCAGTACCCGGGGGGCGGGCCCCAATCAGCCCCAGCATTTT
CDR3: CASTRGAGPNQPQHF

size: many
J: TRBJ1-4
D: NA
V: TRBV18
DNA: TGTGCCAGCTCACCACCTTGGGTTGAAAAACTGTTTTTT
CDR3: CASSPPWVEKLFF

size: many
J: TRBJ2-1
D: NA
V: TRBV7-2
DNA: TGTGCCAGCAGCCCTCATCCAGGGTACGAGCAGTTCTTC
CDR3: CASSPHPGYEQFF

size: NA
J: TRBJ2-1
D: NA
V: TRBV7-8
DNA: TGTGCCAGCACCGGAACAGGGAGGGCGATCAATGAGCAGTTATTC
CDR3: CASTGTGRAINEQLF

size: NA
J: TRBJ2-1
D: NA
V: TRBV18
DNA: TGTGCCAGCTCACGAGAGTCCTGGGGTGAGCAGTTCTTC
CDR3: CASSRESWGEQFF

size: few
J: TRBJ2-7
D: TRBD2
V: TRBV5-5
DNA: TGTGCCAGCAGCTCGGGACTAGCGGAGGCCTACGAGCAGTACTTC
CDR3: CASSSGLAEAYEQYF

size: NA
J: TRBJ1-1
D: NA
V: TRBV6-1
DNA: TGTGCCAGCAGTGGACGTTGGGGGGACACTGAAGCTTTCTTT
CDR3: CASSGRWGDTEAFF

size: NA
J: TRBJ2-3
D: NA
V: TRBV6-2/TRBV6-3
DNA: TGTGCCAGCAGTGGAGGGGGGGGCCCCCCCACAGATACGGAGTATTTT
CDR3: CASSGGGGPPTDTEYF

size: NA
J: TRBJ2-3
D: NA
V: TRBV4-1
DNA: TGCGCCAGCAGCCAAGAACGGACAGCTAGCACAGATACGCAGTATTTT
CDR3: CASSQERTASTDTQYF

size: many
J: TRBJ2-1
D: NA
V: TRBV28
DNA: TGTGCCAGCAGGAGTCCCGATACAGGGTACAATGAGCAGTTCTTC
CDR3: CASRSPDTGYNEQFF

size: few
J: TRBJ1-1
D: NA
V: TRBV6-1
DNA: TGTGCCAGCAGCACTGGGGAGAACACTGAAGCTTTCTTT
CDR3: CASSTGENTEAFF

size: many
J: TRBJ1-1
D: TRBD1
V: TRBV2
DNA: TGTGCCAGCAGGAGGGACAGGGGAGAAGCTTTCTTT
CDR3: CASRRDRGEAFF

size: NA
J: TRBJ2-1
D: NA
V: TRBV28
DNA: TGTGCCACCCTAGTCAGGGGTTCCTACAATGAGCAGTTCTTC
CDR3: CATLVRGSYNEQFF

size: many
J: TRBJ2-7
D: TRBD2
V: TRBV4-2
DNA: TGTGCCAGCAGCCAAGAGCCTGAGACTAGCGGGACCTACGAGCAGTACTTC
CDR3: CASSQEPETSGTYEQYF

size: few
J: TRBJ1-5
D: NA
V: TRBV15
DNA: TGTGCCACCAGCGCACGGACAGATATCAATCAGCCCCAGCGTTTT
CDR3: CATSARTDINQPQRF

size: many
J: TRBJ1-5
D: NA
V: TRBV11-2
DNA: TGTGCCAGCAGCGGCAGGGGATCGGGCAATCAGCCCCAGCATTTT
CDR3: CASSGRGSGNQPQHF

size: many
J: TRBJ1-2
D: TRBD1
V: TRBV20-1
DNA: TGCAGTGCTAGTCGCGCAGGGGGCTATGGCTACACCTTC
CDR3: CSASRAGGYGYTF

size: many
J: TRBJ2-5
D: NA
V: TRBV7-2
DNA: TGTGCCAGCAGCCTAAATGGGGGAGGAGAGACCCAGTACTTC
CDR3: CASSLNGGGETQYF